Listed below are T cell receptor beta chains from one sample, sequenced in a study of blood T cell repertoires in COVID-19. The repertoire was sequenced with immunoSEQ multiplex PCR; TCRdb's copy has only in-frame clones and lacks some. The table records tens of thousands of clones, about four fifths of them present only once. Sequenced material: peripheral blood. These receptor sequences come from a woman aged 60 to 75 with acute or convalescent COVID-19. Both conserved end residues are trimmed from each CDR3.

v_call,cdr3_aa
TRBV5-1,ASSLGTGEYQPQH
TRBV7-9,ASSLGTGVTGELF
TRBV28,ASQGPGQPQH
TRBV5-1,ASSLDGSIYGYT
TRBV6-1,ASSEGGTHYGYT
TRBV2,ASSADSGNTIY
TRBV5-1,ASSSDGSRYQPQH
TRBV18,ASSPLAGAEAF
TRBV6-5,ASSWRQTGTEAF
TRBV6-5,ASSPRDRSNSPLH
TRBV16,ASSQRTGYMSGYT
TRBV12-5,ASGLGGFTEAF
TRBV5-4,ASSLRDRVPKGYNSPLH
TRBV5-6,ASSLFRLAGYTPTDTQY
TRBV3-1/TRBV3-2,ASSHLRGAEEKLF
TRBV10-1,ASSLTITGNTEAF
TRBV10-1,ASSEAGQGFNEQF
TRBV9,ASSGTGRNTIY
TRBV15,ATSLGRGQSEKLF
TRBV7-9,ASSLMGQNTEAF
TRBV6-5,ASRATVADTDTQY
TRBV11-1,ASSFTSGTYNEQF
TRBV6-6,ASSHGSDRSYGYT
TRBV7-2,ASSLGQFTGELF
TRBV19,ASSIVGVPTVRSSYNEQF
TRBV10-3,AISPRGQGAGEQY
TRBV2,ASRFGEGNIQY
TRBV18,ASGGQSSYEQY
TRBV20-1,SAPKSDGYT
TRBV5-1,ASSSGQSGQPQH
TRBV5-1,ASSSQGGVTEAF
TRBV7-3,ASSPAGLAAYNEQF